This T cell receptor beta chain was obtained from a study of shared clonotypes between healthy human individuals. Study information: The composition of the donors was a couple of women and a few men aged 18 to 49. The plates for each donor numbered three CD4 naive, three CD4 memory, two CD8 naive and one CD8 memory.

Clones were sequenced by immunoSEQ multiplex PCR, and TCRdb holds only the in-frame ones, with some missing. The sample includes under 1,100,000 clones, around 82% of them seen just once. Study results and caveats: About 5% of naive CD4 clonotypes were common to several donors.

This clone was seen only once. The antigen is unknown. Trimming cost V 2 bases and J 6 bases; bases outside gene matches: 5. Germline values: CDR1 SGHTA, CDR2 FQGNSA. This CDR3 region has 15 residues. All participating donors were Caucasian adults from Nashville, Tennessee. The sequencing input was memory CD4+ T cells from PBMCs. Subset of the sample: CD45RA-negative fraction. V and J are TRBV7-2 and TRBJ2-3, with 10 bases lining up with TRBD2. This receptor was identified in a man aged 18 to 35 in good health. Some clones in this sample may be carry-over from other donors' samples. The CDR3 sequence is CASSLKAGGVDTQYF. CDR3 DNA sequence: TGTGCCAGCAGCTTAAAAGCGGGAGGGGTGGATACGCAGTATTTT.